The rows below give T cell receptor beta chains drawn from one sample of a study of identical twins. One entry per CDR3 protein, called by TCRdb with MiXCR from the 5' RACE reads. This sample carries some 460,000 distinct CDR3 sequences, 14% of them seen once, and the ten largest clones take 0.52%. The data also belong to a second study, concerning yellow fever vaccine responses in identical twins.

Specimen: CD4+ T cells sorted from blood. All receptors derive from a woman aged 18-29 years in good health. Each CDR3 is given with its conserved first and last residue. The D gene is left open where the match is weak. Some rows have no size entry. The others give once, few or many, or a class for an expanded clone.

V gene	clone size	D gene	J gene	CDR3 protein	CDR3 DNA
TRBV4-1	few	NA	TRBJ2-2	CASSQEGASNTGELFF	TGCGCCAGCAGCCAAGAGGGGGCGAGCAACACCGGGGAGCTGTTTTTT
TRBV15	few	NA	TRBJ2-7	CATSRDRTASSYEQYF	TGTGCCACCAGCAGAGATCGGACAGCGAGCTCCTACGAGCAGTACTTC
TRBV5-1	few	TRBD2	TRBJ2-2	CASSFLSGVTGELFF	TGCGCCAGCAGCTTCCTTAGCGGGGTGACCGGGGAGCTGTTTTTT
TRBV5-1	NA	TRBD2	TRBJ2-7	CASSLWAGGPYEQYF	TGCGCCAGCAGCTTGTGGGCGGGAGGGCCCTACGAGCAGTACTTC
TRBV4-2	NA	TRBD2	TRBJ2-5	CASSQETSGGLKTQYF	TGTGCCAGCAGCCAAGAAACTAGCGGGGGATTGAAGACCCAGTACTTC
TRBV28	many	NA	TRBJ1-2	CASSTKMVGYGYTF	TGTGCCAGCAGTACCAAGATGGTTGGGTATGGCTACACCTTC
TRBV29-1	few	NA	TRBJ2-7	CSTSGTGSTYEQYF	TGCAGCACATCCGGGACGGGCTCAACCTACGAGCAGTACTTC
TRBV29-1	many	TRBD2	TRBJ2-7	CSVVRSGAYEQYF	TGCAGCGTTGTCAGGAGCGGGGCCTACGAGCAGTACTTC
TRBV6-5	few	TRBD2	TRBJ2-3	CASSYSGSGGARDTQYF	TGTGCCAGCAGTTACTCCGGTAGCGGGGGGGCGAGAGATACGCAGTATTTT
TRBV20-1	few	NA	TRBJ2-1	CSARSLGGLTDSYNEQFF	TGCAGTGCTAGATCCTTAGGAGGGCTAACCGACTCCTACAATGAGCAGTTCTTC
TRBV3-1	many	NA	TRBJ2-2	CASSHQNGAGGELFF	TGTGCCAGCAGCCACCAGAACGGGGCCGGCGGGGAGCTGTTTTTT
TRBV20-1	few	NA	TRBJ1-2	CSASETGPNYGYTF	TGCAGTGCTAGTGAAACAGGGCCTAACTATGGCTACACCTTC
TRBV7-9	few	TRBD1	TRBJ2-5	CASSQGQGGRTQYF	TGTGCCAGCAGCCAGGGACAGGGGGGAAGAACCCAGTACTTC